The TCR beta chain under discussion was sequenced for a study of Ad26.COV2.S vaccination and SARS-CoV-2 variants. There are 12 residues in the CDR3. In germline, CDR1 is SGDLS, CDR2 YYNGEE. V lost 4 bases to trimming and J lost 8 bases, with 10 bases between them. TCRdb keeps only in-frame clones here, not all; method: immunoSEQ multiplex PCR. The sample lists around 450,000 clones, roughly 89% seen once, with approximately 2.5% in the top ten. Treatment: around 19 received Ad26.COV2.S at low or high dose, single or two shots; 5 received placebo; per-sample allocation not given. Vaccine and placebo recipients were sampled on day 63 after the first injection. Vaccine was an Ad26 vector expressing Wuhan-strain SARS-CoV-2 spike.

This sequence joins TRBV9 and TRBJ2-4; D perhaps matches TRBD2 (5 bases). The source is a person between 18 and 65 years old who received the Ad26.COV2.S COVID-19 vaccine or a placebo. This material consisted of peripheral blood, taken in a trial of Ad26.COV2.S vaccine versus placebo. The CDR3 reads CASSSLGDIQYF. The CDR3 DNA sequence: TGTGCCAGCAGCTCCCTCGGGGACATTCAGTACTTC.